This TCR beta chain appears in the sequencing data of a study of T-cell memory formation after mild COVID-19. Study context: The two donors had largely donor-specific TCR clusters.

TCRdb redid the calling of the 5' RACE reads with MiXCR, one entry per CDR3 protein. The sample holds roughly 620,000 distinct CDR3 sequences, about a sixth seen once. This CDR3 contains 15 residues. The germline gives CDR1 SGDLS, CDR2 YYNGEE. V lost 3 bases, J lost 1 base, and 2 bases stayed unmatched. The receptor was derived from an adult woman who had mild COVID-19 (a few samples of this study predate the infection). Cell type and time point are not known. Material: PBMCs or a T cell subset sorted from them (not recorded which). The genes are TRBV9 and TRBJ2-2; 8 bases agree with TRBD1. CDR3 amino acids: CASSGTGMNTGELFF. The CDR3 DNA reads as TGTGCCAGCAGCGGGACAGGGATGAACACCGGGGAGCTGTTTTTT. The full variable domain, completed using reference TRBV9 and TRBJ2-2, is DSGVTQTPKHLITATGQRVTLRCSPRSGDLSVYWYQQSLDQGLQFLIQYYNGEERAKGNILERFSAQQFPDLHSELNLSSLELGDSALYFCASSGTGMNTGELFFGEGSRLTVL.